The subject of this entry is one T cell receptor (beta chain). In its sample, this clone was seen a few times. Its antigen target is currently unknown. No quality values exist for individual bases; no much larger clone is one base distant. Each collaborating institution followed its own protocols to collect whole blood in K2EDTA tubes. For TCRbeta analysis, collaborators shipped samples in one of three forms: frozen whole blood, isolated PBMCs, or DNA extracted from either of those sample types. Trimming costs V 6 bases and J 3 bases, and their ends lie 9 bases apart. The CDR3 spans 12 residues, from the cysteine through the phenylalanine. The sequence is cut down to CDR3 DNA, 36 bases in frame from base 1. This record comes from a study of blood T cell repertoires in COVID-19 (dated by TCRdb to about 2020). For context, the study as a whole: Samples covering the acute and convalescent phases of COVID-19 were provided by collaborators in the United States, Italy and Spain. The dataset comprised deeply sampled blood TCRbeta repertoires from subjects exposed to, actively infected with, or recovered from COVID-19. The prospective study material was composed of cDNA or gDNA derived from T cells, B-cell-depleted T cells, or PBMCs. Samples were obtained from the ongoing ImmuneRACE study (first 160 participants) and from about 1,300 subjects provided by 6 global collaborators. The repertoires were made available in a free public database intended to serve as a resource for research on the immune response to SARS-CoV-2. Where HLA class I and class II types were available, the types were taken from metadata supplied by the sample provider, not from assay-based typing. A de-identified subject ID, COVID-19 status, age in years and sex were almost always included in the sample metadata. Summary of the overall study and its limitations: Clinical and demographic metadata were provided uncurated, with the amount varying by source and participant.

The immunoSEQ Assay, a bias-controlled multiplex PCR, was used to amplify TCRbeta CDR3 regions from genomic DNA. Concerning the study's data processing: Within the assay, amplification of reference gene primers was used to estimate how many nucleated cells each sample contained. To quantify the absolute abundance of each unique TCRbeta CDR3 rearrangement, sequence reads were collapsed and filtered. For each sample, productive Simpson clonality was calculated by taking the square root of Simpson's diversity index across productive rearrangements. Entries here come from immuneACCESS through TCRdb and include only in-frame sequences with V and J called. Some clones fail to appear in such tables; in the studies checked, an unresolved V gene covers under half of the shortfall, and the cause of the remainder is unknown. Clone size and V and J calls were adopted from that table, with D and trimming inferred from the DNA. The sample table shows 67,000 or so clones, and roughly 80% are seen once. The top ten clonotypes cover around 0.91% of the sample.

The sequenced sample consisted of peripheral blood. Rearrangement joined TRBV12-3 or TRBV12-4 to TRBJ2-7; possibly the D gene is TRBD1, per 5 matching bases. This TCR came from a woman aged 70-85 years with acute or convalescent COVID-19. The bases are TGTGCCAGCAGCTTGGACAACTACGAGCAGTACTTC. This sequence encodes CASSLDNYEQYF.